These T cell receptor beta chains were read from a single sample in a study of blood T cell repertoires in COVID-19. The repertoire was sequenced with immunoSEQ multiplex PCR; TCRdb's copy has only in-frame clones and lacks some. In the table there are about 18,000 clones, about nine tenths of which are singletons. The sample was PBMCs or T cells enriched from blood (not recorded which). These receptor sequences come from a woman aged 30 to 39 who had recovered from COVID-19. CDR3s include the opening cysteine and the closing phenylalanine or tryptophan. A D gene is named only where the DNA matches it firmly. Clone size, where shown, is once, few, many, or a class for clones that have expanded.

d_call,j_call,clone_size,v_call,cdr3_aa,cdr3_nt
-,TRBJ1-1,-,TRBV5-4,CASSRPSRGTMNTEAFF,TGTGCCAGCAGCCGTCCATCACGGGGAACAATGAACACTGAAGCTTTCTTT
-,TRBJ1-1,once,TRBV3-1/TRBV3-2,CASSQNTPNTEAFF,TGTGCCAGCAGCCAGAACACCCCGAACACTGAAGCTTTCTTT
TRBD2,TRBJ2-1,-,TRBV28,CASSLRLAGIGNEQFF,TGTGCCAGCAGTTTACGACTAGCGGGGATAGGGAATGAGCAGTTCTTC
TRBD1,TRBJ1-6,-,TRBV18,CASSPLGQGINSPLHF,TGTGCCAGCTCACCTCTGGGACAGGGTATTAATTCACCCCTCCACTTT
-,TRBJ2-5,-,TRBV30,CAWSVKGGETQYF,TGTGCCTGGAGTGTAAAAGGGGGAGAGACCCAGTACTTC
-,TRBJ1-1,-,TRBV10-2,CASTGIPNTEAFF,TGCGCCAGCACAGGGATCCCCAACACTGAAGCTTTCTTT
-,TRBJ1-2,-,TRBV4-3,CASIQHGRGYGYTF,TGCGCCAGCATCCAGCACGGGAGGGGCTATGGCTACACCTTC
-,TRBJ1-2,-,TRBV29-1,CSVEGGIYGYTF,TGCAGCGTTGAAGGCGGGATCTATGGCTACACCTTC
-,TRBJ1-6,-,TRBV6-6,CASTKDSLRPLHF,TGTGCCAGCACAAAGGACAGTCTTAGACCCCTCCACTTT
-,TRBJ1-3,-,TRBV5-1,CASSQGSSGNTIYF,TGCGCCAGCAGCCAGGGGAGCTCTGGAAACACCATATATTTT
-,TRBJ1-2,-,TRBV19,CASSAGGYTF,TGTGCCAGTAGCGCGGGGGGCTACACCTTC
-,TRBJ2-5,-,TRBV25-1,CASSEPRTGPGETQYF,TGTGCCAGCAGTGAACCTCGTACAGGCCCGGGAGAGACCCAGTACTTC
-,TRBJ2-1,-,TRBV7-2,CASSSSGVSYEQFF,TGTGCCAGCAGCTCCTCCGGGGTCTCCTACGAGCAGTTCTTC
TRBD2,TRBJ2-3,few,TRBV4-1,CASSQAAGGGVDTQYF,TGCGCCAGCAGCCAAGCAGCGGGCGGGGGTGTAGATACGCAGTATTTT
TRBD1,TRBJ1-2,once,TRBV7-2,CASSLDRGMRGYTF,TGTGCCAGCAGCTTAGACAGGGGGATGCGGGGCTACACCTTC